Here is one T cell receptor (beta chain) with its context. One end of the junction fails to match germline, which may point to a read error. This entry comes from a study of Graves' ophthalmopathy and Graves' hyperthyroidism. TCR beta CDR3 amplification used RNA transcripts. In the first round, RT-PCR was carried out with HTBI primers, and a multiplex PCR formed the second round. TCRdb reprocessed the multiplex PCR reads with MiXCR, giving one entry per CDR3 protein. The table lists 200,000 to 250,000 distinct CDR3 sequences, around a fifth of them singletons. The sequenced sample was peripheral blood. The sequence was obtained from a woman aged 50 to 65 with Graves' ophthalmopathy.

CDR3 loop: CASRDGNTEAFF. Here the CDR3 DNA reads TGTGCAAGCAGGGACGGGAACACTGAAGCTTTCTTT. The gene calls are TRBV28 and TRBJ1-1; the D gene is possibly TRBD1 (5 bases). Germline CDR1 reads MDHEN; CDR2 reads SYDVKM. The CDR3 consists of 12 residues.